The 10 T cell receptor beta chains below all came from one sample that was sequenced in a study of persistence of HIV-infected CD4 T cells. The immunoSEQ assay was version 4, run in survey mode. TCRdb's copy holds only in-frame clones and misses some; the assay was immunoSEQ multiplex PCR. The table records roughly 28,000 clones, 78% of them present only once. These TCRs' antigens remain unknown. Stimulation used 10 ug/mL lysate from CMV-infected fibroblasts. CD40L-negative CD69-negative CD45RO-high memory CD4+ T cells were sorted as populations depleted of antigen-responding cells. The sequencing here drew on CD4+ T cells sorted from PBMCs after roughly 18-hour stimulation, taken from a patient who received antiretroviral therapy. These TCRs come from an adult woman with HIV who was CMV-seropositive.

As DNA, the CDR3 is TGTGCCAGCGGTCCGGGACAGGGGGCCTCGAACACCGGGGAGCTGTTTTTT. It codes for CASGPGQGASNTGELFF. This chain uses TRBV7-7 with TRBJ2-2; the match to TRBD1 covers 12 bases. V gave up 8 bases and J gave up 0 bases; unmatched junction bases: 7. The CDR3 is made up of 17 amino acids. The V gene's germline CDR1 is SSHAT and CDR2 FNYEAQ (reference sequence).

This clone turned up a few times. The chain recombines TRBV7-3 with TRBJ2-2; perhaps TRBD2 as D (5 bases). V was trimmed by 2 bases and J by 1 base, leaving 11 bases between them. CDR3 length: 16 amino acids. The germline CDR1 and CDR2 sequences are SGHTA and FQGTGA. The CDR3 spells CASSLDGILNTGELFF. The CDR3 nucleotides are TGTGCCAGCAGCTTAGACGGGATCCTGAACACCGGGGAGCTGTTTTTT.

This clone was counted between two and nine times. The chain has TRBV10-3 and TRBJ1-3; maybe TRBD1 (6 bases). This CDR3 region has 13 residues. Germline assignment: CDR1 ENHRY and CDR2 SYGVKD. The V end lost 3 bases, the J end lost 6 bases, and 9 bases lay between the germline ends. The CDR3 sequence is CAISDGGQNTIYF. The CDR3 DNA reads as TGTGCCATCAGTGATGGGGGCCAAAACACCATATATTTT.

This chain joins TRBV9 and TRBJ1-6; D unclear. The CDR3 is 15 amino acids. Per the germline V gene, CDR1 is SGDLS and CDR2 is YYNGEE. The V end lost 0 bases, the J end lost 6 bases, and 10 bases lay between the germline ends. CDR3 bases: TGTGCCAGCAGCGTAGATCCGGCCCCTAATTCACCCCTCCACTTT. Translating gives CASSVDPAPNSPLHF.

The CDR3 DNA sequence: TGTGCCAGCAGCTTGGTTCTACAGCGCTATGGCTACACCTTC. Translation: CASSLVLQRYGYTF. This rearrangement joins TRBV5-8 to TRBJ1-2; D is ambiguous. CDR1 is SGHTS and CDR2 is YDEGEE in the germline V gene. The CDR3 is made up of 14 amino acids. The germline V and J ends were trimmed by 0 bases and 4 bases, with 10 bases remaining between them.

This sequence joins TRBV10-2 and TRBJ1-4; tentative D call: TRBD1 (5 bases). This CDR3 region has 13 residues. Between the trimmed V and J ends, which lost 6 bases and 4 bases, there was a span of 9 bases. Germline values: CDR1 WSHSY, CDR2 SAAADI. CDR3 DNA: TGCGCCAGCAGGCCAGGGAGTAATGAAAAACTGTTTTTT. Amino acid sequence: CASRPGSNEKLFF.

CDR3 bases: TGTGCCAGCAGTGAACCGCCGACAGGGCAGAATGAGCAGTTCTTC. Translating it yields CASSEPPTGQNEQFF. This rearrangement joins TRBV25-1 to TRBJ2-1, with 7 nucleotides matching TRBD1. Trimming cost V 2 bases and J 7 bases; bases outside gene matches: 8. Germline V gene data show CDR1 as MGHDK and CDR2 as SYGVNS. There are 15 residues in the CDR3.

This chain connects TRBV11-3 to TRBJ2-7; D call uncertain. V lost 1 base to trimming and J lost 1 base, with 14 bases between them. The CDR3 consists of 16 residues. Germline values: CDR1 SGHNT, CDR2 YENEEA. CDR3 region: CASSLGPPSISYEQYF. CDR3 DNA: TGTGCCAGCAGCTTAGGACCCCCGTCCATTTCCTACGAGCAGTACTTC.

The chain uses TRBV4-1 and TRBJ1-1, with unresolved D. Deletions cut 2 bases from V and 1 base from J, with 11 bases between. This CDR3 comprises 15 residues. CDR1 is MGHRA, CDR2 YSYEKL, per germline. The CDR3 DNA reads TGCGCCAGCAGCCAACCCTGGCGGGAGAACACTGAAGCTTTCTTT. Encoded protein: CASSQPWRENTEAFF.

CDR3 in DNA: TGTGCCAGCAGCTTAATTGGGGCAGGGGGCTTTGGCTACACCTTC. It yields the protein CASSLIGAGGFGYTF. The rearrangement joins TRBV5-6 to TRBJ1-2; 8 bases fit TRBD1. CDR1 is SGHDT, CDR2 YYEEEE, per germline. The V gene end was trimmed by 2 bases and the J gene end by 7 bases; junction bases not matched to a gene: 10. CDR3 length equals 15 residues.